A single sample gave rise to the 2 T cell receptor beta chains below, sequenced in a study of shared clonotypes between healthy human individuals. Naive CD8 cells lacked CD45RO, underwent positive selection for CCR7 and left out terminally differentiated effector memory CD45RA+ cells. The table came from immunoSEQ multiplex PCR; TCRdb's copy has only in-frame clones and leaves some out. Of about 800,000 clones listed, 96% were seen once; the top ten hold about 0.25%. Sequenced input: naive CD8+ T cells sorted from blood. The receptors here all came from a man under 40 in good health.

The chain combines TRBV5-6 with TRBJ2-7; TRBD1 or TRBD2 may be the D gene (5 bases each). Germline V CDR1 and CDR2: SGHDT, YYEEEE. The V and J ends lost 2 bases and 6 bases respectively, with 15 bases between them. The CDR3 runs 14 residues. The CDR3 loop is CASSFGAGGFEQYF. CDR3 DNA sequence: TGTGCCAGCAGCTTCGGGGCAGGTGGCTTCGAGCAGTACTTC.

This CDR3 is CASSEFGTLSSYEQYF. For the CDR3, the DNA is TGTGCCAGCAGTGAATTCGGGACCCTGAGCTCCTACGAGCAGTACTTC. The rearrangement joins TRBV6-1 to TRBJ2-7; TRBD1 or TRBD2 may be the D gene (5 bases each). In germline, CDR1 is MNHNS, CDR2 SASEGT. The CDR3 sequence is 16 residues long. Trimming stripped 2 bases from V and 0 bases from J, with 14 bases between.